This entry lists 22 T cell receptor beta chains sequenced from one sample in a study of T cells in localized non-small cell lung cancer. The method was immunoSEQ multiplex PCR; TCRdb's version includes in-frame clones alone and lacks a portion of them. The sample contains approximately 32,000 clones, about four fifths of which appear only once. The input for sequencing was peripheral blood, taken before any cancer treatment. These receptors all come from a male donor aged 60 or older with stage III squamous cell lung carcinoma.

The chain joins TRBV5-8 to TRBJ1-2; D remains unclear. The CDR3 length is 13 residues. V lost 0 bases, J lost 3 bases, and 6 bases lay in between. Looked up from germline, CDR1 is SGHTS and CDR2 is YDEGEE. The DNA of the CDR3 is TGTGCCAGCAGCTTGGTGGACGACTATGGCTACACCTTC. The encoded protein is CASSLVDDYGYTF.

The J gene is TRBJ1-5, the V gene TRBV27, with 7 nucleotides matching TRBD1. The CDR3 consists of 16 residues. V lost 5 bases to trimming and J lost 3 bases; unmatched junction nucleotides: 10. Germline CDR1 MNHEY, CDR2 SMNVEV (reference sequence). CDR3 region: CASSPSQTGHNQPQHF. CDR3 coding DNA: TGTGCCAGCAGTCCTTCCCAGACAGGGCACAATCAGCCCCAGCATTTT.

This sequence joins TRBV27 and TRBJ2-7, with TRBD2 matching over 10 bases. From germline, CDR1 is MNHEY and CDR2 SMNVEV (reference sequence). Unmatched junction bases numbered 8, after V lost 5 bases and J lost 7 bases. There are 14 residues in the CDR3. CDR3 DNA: TGTGCCAGCAGTAAACCGGGACTAGCGTCGGAGCAGTACTTC. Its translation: CASSKPGLASEQYF.

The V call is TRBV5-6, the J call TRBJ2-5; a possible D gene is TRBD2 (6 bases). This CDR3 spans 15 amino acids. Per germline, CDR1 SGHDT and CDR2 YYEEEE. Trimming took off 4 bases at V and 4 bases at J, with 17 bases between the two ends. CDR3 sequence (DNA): TGTGCCAGCAGCCCCTTCGCGGGAAACGGAGAGACCCAGTACTTC. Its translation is CASSPFAGNGETQYF.

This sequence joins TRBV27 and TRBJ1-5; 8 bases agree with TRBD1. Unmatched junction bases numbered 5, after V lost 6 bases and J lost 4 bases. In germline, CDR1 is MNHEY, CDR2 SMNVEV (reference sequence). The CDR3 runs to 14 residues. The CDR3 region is CASSPGTGNQPQHF. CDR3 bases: TGTGCCAGCAGCCCCGGGACAGGTAATCAGCCCCAGCATTTT.

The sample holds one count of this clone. The CDR3 reads CASSRAGGETQYF. DNA for the CDR3: TGTGCCAGCAGTAGAGCGGGCGGAGAGACCCAGTACTTC. V is TRBV7-7 and J is TRBJ2-5, with D perhaps matching TRBD2 (6 bases). CDR3 length equals 13 residues. Trimming removed 6 bases from V and 4 bases from J, with 12 bases in between. Germline loops: CDR1 SSHAT, CDR2 FNYEAQ (reference sequence).

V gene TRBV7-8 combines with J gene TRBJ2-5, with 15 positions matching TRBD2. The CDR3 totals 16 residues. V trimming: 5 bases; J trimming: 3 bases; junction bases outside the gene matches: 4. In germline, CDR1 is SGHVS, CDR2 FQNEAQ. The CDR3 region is CASSKRTSGGEETQYF. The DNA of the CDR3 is TGTGCCAGCAGCAAACGGACTAGCGGGGGGGAAGAGACCCAGTACTTC.

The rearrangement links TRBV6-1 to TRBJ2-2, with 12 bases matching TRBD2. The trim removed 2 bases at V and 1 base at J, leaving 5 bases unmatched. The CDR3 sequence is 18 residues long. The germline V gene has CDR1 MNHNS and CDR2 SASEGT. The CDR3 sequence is CASSETRLAGVNTGELFF. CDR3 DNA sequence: TGTGCCAGCAGTGAAACGAGACTAGCGGGGGTGAACACCGGGGAGCTGTTTTTT.

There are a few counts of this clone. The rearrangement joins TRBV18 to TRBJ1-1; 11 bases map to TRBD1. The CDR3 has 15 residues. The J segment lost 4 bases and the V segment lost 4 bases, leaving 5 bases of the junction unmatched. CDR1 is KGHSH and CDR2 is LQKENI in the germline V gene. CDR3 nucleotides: TGTGCCAGCTCACAGGTAGGGACAGGGGGCACTGAAGCTTTCTTT. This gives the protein CASSQVGTGGTEAFF.

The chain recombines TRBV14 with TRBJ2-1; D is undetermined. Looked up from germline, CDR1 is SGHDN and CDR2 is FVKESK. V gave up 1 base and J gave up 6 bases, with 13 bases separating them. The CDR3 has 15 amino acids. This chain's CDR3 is CASSQVARTGNEQFF. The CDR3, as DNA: TGTGCCAGCAGCCAAGTGGCTAGAACGGGCAATGAGCAGTTCTTC.

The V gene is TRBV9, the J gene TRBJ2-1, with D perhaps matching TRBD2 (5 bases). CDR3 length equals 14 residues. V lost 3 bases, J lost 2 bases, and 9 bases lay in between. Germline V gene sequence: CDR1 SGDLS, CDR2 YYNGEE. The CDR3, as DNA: TGTGCCAGCAGCGCGAGGGCTACCTACAATGAGCAGTTCTTC. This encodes CASSARATYNEQFF. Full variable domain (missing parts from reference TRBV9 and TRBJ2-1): DSGVTQTPKHLITATGQRVTLRCSPRSGDLSVYWYQQSLDQGLQFLIQYYNGEERAKGNILERFSAQQFPDLHSELNLSSLELGDSALYFCASSARATYNEQFFGPGTRLTVL.

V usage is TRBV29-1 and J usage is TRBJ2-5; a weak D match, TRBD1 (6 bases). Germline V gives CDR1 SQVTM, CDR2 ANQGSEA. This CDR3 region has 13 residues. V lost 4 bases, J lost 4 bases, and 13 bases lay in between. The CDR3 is CSVGTTGSETQYF. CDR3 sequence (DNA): TGCAGCGTTGGGACAACAGGGTCAGAGACCCAGTACTTC.

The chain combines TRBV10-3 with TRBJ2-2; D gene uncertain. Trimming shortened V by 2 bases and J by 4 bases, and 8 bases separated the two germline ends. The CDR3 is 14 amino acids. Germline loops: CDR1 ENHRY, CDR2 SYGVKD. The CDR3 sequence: CAISETVTTGELFF. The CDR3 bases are TGTGCCATCAGTGAGACAGTCACCACCGGGGAGCTGTTTTTT.

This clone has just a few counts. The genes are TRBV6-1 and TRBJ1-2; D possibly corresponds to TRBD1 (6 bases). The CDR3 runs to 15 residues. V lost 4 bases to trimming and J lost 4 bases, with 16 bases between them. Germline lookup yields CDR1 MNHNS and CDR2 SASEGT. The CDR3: CASSAIAQGVYGYTF. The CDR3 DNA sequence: TGTGCCAGCAGTGCCATCGCACAGGGCGTCTATGGCTACACCTTC.

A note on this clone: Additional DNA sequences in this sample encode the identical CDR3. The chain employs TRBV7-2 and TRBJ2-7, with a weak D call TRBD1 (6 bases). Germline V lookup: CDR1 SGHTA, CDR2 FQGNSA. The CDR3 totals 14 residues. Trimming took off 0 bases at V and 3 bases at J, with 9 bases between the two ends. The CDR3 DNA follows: TGTGCCAGCAGCTTAGCGGGGGCATTCTACGAGCAGTACTTC. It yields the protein CASSLAGAFYEQYF. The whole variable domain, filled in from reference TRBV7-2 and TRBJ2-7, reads GAGVSQSPSNKVTEKGKDVELRCDPISGHTALYWYRQSLGQGLEFLIYFQGNSAPDKSGLPSDRFSAERTGGSVSTLTIQRTQQEDSAVYLCASSLAGAFYEQYFGPGTRLTVT.

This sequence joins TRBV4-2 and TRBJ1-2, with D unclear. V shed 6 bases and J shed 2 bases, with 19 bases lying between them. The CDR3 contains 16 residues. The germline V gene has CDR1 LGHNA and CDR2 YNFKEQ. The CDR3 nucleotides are TGTGCCAGCAGTCCCGGTGAGGATAACGTCAACTATGGCTACACCTTC. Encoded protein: CASSPGEDNVNYGYTF.

The CDR3 reads CASSPATVYNEQFF. The DNA of the CDR3 is TGTGCCAGCTCACCAGCGACAGTTTACAATGAGCAGTTCTTC. The chain is built from TRBV18 and TRBJ2-1; tentatively, D is TRBD1 (5 bases). Looked up from germline, CDR1 is KGHSH and CDR2 is LQKENI. The CDR3 spans 14 residues. V was trimmed by 2 bases and J by 4 bases, leaving 9 bases between them.

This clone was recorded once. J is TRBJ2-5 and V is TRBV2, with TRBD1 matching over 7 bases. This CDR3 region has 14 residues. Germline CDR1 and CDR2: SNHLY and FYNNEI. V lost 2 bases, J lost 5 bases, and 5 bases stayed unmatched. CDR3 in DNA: TGTGCCAGCAGTGAAAACAGGGGCCAGGAGACCCAGTACTTC. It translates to CASSENRGQETQYF.

DNA of the CDR3: TGTGCCTGGAGGAGGGAAACAGCCCTACCCTACGAGCAGTACTTC. Residues: CAWRRETALPYEQYF. The rearrangement uses TRBV30 and TRBJ2-7; a weak D match, TRBD2 (5 bases). The CDR3 spans 15 residues. Germline values: CDR1 GTSNPN, CDR2 SVGIG (reference sequence). V was clipped by 3 bases and J by 2 bases, with 17 bases between them.

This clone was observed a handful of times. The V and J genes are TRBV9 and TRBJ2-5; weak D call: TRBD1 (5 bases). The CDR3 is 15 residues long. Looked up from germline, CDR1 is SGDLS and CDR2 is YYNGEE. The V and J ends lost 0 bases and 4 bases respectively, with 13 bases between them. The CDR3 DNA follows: TGTGCCAGCAGCGTAGCAGGGTATCTCCCAGAGACCCAGTACTTC. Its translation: CASSVAGYLPETQYF.

The CDR3 coding sequence is TGTGCCAGCAGCTCCTTTGGGACAGAAAATCAGCCCCAGCATTTT. Translated: CASSSFGTENQPQHF. The chain couples TRBV5-8 to TRBJ1-5; 7 bases match TRBD1. With 3 bases clipped from V and 4 bases from J, the junction kept 7 bases outside the gene matches. The germline V gene encodes CDR1 SGHTS and CDR2 YDEGEE. This CDR3 is 15 amino acids long. The full variable domain, in which reference TRBV5-8 and TRBJ1-5 provide the parts outside the CDR3, is EAGVTQSPTHLIKTRGQQATLRCSPISGHTSVYWYQQALGLGLQFLLWYDEGEERNRGNFPPRFSGRQFPNYSSELNVNALELEDSALYLCASSSFGTENQPQHFGDGTRLSIL.

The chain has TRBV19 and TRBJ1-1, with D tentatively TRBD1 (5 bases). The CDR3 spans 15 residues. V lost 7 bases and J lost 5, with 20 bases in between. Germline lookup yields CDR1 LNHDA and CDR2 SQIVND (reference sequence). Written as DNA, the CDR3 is TGTGCCAGTACCGCGGACACGGCCTCAGGGACTGAAGCTTTCTTT. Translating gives CASTADTASGTEAFF.